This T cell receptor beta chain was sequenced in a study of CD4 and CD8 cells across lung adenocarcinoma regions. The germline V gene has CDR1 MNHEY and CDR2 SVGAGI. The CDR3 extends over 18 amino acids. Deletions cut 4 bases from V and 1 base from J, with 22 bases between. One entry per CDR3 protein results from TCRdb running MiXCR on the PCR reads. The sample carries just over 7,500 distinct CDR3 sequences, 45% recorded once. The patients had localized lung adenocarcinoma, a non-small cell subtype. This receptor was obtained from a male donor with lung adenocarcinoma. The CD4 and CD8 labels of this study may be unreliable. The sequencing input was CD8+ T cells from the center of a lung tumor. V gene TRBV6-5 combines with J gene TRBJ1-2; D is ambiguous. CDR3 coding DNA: TGTGCCAGCAGTTCCTCTGGGGTGGGTCGTAAAAATAACTATGGCTACACCTTC. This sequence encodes CASSSSGVGRKNNYGYTF.